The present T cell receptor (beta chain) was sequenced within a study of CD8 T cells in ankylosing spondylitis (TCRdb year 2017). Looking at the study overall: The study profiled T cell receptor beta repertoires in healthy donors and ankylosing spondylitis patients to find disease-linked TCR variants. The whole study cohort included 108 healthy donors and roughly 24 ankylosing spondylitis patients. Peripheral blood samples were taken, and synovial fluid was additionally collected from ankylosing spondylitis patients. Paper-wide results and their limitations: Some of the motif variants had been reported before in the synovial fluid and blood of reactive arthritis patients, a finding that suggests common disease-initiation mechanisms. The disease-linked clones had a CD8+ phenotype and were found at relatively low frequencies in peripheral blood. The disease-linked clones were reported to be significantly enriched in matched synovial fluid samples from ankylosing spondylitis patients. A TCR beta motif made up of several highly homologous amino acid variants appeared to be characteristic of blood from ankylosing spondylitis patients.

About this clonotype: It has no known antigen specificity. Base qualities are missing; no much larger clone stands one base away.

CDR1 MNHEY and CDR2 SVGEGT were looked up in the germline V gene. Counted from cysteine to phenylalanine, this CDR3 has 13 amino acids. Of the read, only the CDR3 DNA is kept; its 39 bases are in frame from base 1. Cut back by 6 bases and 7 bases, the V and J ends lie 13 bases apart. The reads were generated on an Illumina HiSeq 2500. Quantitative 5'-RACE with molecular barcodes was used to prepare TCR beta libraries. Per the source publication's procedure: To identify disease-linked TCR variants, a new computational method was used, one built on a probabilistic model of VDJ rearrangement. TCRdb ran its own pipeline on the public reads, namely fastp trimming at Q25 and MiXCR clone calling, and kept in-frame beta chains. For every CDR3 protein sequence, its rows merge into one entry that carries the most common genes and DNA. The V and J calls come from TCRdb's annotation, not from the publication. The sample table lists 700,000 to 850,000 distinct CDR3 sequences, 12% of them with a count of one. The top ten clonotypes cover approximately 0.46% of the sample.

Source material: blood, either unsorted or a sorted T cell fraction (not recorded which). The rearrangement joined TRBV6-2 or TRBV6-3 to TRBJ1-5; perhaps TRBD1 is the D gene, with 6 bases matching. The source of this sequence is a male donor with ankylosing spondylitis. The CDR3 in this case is CASRPQGSQPQHF. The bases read TGTGCCAGCAGACCACAGGGTAGCCAGCCCCAGCATTTT.